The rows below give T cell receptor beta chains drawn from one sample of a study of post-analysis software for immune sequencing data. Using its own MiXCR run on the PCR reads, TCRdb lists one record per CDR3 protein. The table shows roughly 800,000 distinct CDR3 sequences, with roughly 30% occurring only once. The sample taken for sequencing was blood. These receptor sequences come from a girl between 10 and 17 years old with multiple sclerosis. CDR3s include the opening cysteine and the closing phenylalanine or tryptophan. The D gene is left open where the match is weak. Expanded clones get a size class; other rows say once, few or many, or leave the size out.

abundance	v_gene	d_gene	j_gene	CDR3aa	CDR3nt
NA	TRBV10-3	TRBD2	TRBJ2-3	CAISGLAGAGTDTQYF	TGTGCCATCAGTGGCCTAGCGGGAGCCGGCACAGATACGCAGTATTTT
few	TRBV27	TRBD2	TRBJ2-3	CASRPSGRAGTQYF	TGTGCCAGCCGGCCCAGCGGGAGGGCCGGTACGCAGTATTTT
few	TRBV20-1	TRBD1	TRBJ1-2	CSASSSDRLYGYTF	TGCAGTGCTAGCTCGTCGGACAGGCTCTATGGCTACACCTTC
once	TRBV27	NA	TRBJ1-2	CASRLGQTYGYTF	TGTGCCAGCAGACTTGGACAGACCTATGGCTACACCTTC
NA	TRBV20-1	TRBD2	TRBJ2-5	CSARGVRLAGLETQYF	TGCAGTGCTAGAGGGGTTCGGCTAGCGGGGTTGGAGACCCAGTACTTC
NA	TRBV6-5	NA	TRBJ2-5	CASRPGTGAIWETQYF	TGTGCCAGCAGACCCGGGACGGGAGCCATTTGGGAGACCCAGTACTTC
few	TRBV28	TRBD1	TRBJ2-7	CASSSPWTGYSYEQYF	TGTGCCAGCAGTTCTCCATGGACAGGCTACTCCTACGAGCAGTACTTC
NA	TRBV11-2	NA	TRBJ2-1	CASSPYVKGSSYNEQFF	TGTGCCAGCAGCCCCTATGTGAAGGGGAGCTCCTACAATGAGCAGTTCTTC
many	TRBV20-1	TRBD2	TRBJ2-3	CSAAGGAPTDTQYF	TGCAGTGCTGCCGGGGGGGCCCCCACAGATACGCAGTATTTT
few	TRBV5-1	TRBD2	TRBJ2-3	CATRGLVLDTQYF	TGCGCCACCCGGGGACTAGTGTTAGATACGCAGTATTTT
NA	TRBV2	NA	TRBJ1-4	CASREGFREKLFF	TGTGCCAGCAGGGAGGGGTTTCGGGAAAAACTGTTTTTT
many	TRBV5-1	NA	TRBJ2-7	CASSLAPGVESYEQYF	TGCGCCAGCAGCTTGGCCCCCGGGGTGGAATCCTACGAGCAGTACTTC
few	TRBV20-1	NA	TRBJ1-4	CSAASNNEKLFF	TGCAGTGCGGCTTCCAATAATGAAAAACTGTTTTTT
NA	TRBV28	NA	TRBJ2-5	CASSFVAGKETQYF	TGTGCCAGCAGTTTTGTAGCAGGCAAAGAGACCCAGTACTTC
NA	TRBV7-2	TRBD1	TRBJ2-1	CASARQGSINEQFF	TGTGCCAGCGCCCGACAGGGAAGCATTAATGAGCAGTTCTTC
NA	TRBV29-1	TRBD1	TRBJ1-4	CSGQGQSNEKLFF	TGCAGCGGCCAGGGACAGAGTAATGAAAAACTGTTTTTT
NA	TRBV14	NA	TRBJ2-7	CASSRGTLDEQYF	TGTGCCAGCAGTCGAGGGACCCTAGACGAGCAGTACTTC
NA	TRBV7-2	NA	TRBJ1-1	CASSTGRGNTEAFF	TGTGCCAGCAGCACCGGACGGGGAAACACTGAAGCTTTCTTT
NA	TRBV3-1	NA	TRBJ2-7	CASSQVRRGGTDEQYF	TGTGCCAGCAGCCAAGTCCGGAGGGGCGGGACTGACGAGCAGTACTTC
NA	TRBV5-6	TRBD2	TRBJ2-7	CASSWTTSGGAEAQYF	TGTGCCAGCAGCTGGACCACTAGCGGGGGGGCAGAGGCCCAGTACTTC
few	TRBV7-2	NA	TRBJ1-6	CASRPPNSPLHF	TGTGCCAGCAGGCCCCCCAATTCACCCCTCCACTTT
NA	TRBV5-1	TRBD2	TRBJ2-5	CASSFLGGREETQYF	TGCGCCAGCAGCTTCCTTGGCGGGAGGGAAGAGACCCAGTACTTC
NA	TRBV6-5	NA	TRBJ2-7	CAGSYSFDGPRPPYEQYF	TGTGCCGGCAGTTACTCTTTTGACGGACCGAGACCCCCCTACGAGCAGTACTTC
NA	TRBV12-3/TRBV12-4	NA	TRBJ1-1	CASSFVGSGTEAFF	TGTGCCAGCAGTTTTGTTGGGTCGGGCACTGAAGCTTTCTTT
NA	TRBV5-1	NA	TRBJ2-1	CASSSSGDQTRPQFF	TGCGCCAGCAGCTCGAGTGGGGACCAGACGAGGCCACAGTTCTTC
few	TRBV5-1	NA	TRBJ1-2	CASSLAGRGDGYTF	TGCGCCAGCAGCTTGGCGGGCAGGGGTGATGGCTACACCTTC
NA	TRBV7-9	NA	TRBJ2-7	CASSLYSSYEQYF	TGTGCCAGCAGCTTATACAGTTCCTACGAGCAGTACTTC
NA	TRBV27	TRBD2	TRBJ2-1	CASSSLGTSGSNEQFF	TGTGCCAGCAGTTCCCTCGGGACTAGCGGGTCAAATGAGCAGTTCTTC
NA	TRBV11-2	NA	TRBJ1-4	CASSPDSWGEKLFF	TGTGCCAGCAGCCCGGACAGTTGGGGTGAAAAACTGTTTTTT
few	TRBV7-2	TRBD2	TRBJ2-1	CASSPRAPGGSGNNEQFF	TGTGCCAGCAGCCCTCGCGCCCCCGGGGGGTCGGGGAACAATGAGCAGTTCTTC
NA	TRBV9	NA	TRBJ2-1	CASSVGSDNEQFF	TGTGCCAGCAGCGTAGGGAGCGACAATGAGCAGTTCTTC
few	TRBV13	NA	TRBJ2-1	CASSPRQESYNEQFF	TGTGCCAGCAGCCCTCGACAGGAATCCTACAATGAGCAGTTCTTC
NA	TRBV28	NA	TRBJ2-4	CASRGGLGVNIQYF	TGTGCCAGCAGGGGGGGGCTAGGGGTGAACATTCAGTACTTC
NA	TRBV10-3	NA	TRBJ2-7	CAIGESIRAGRYERYF	TGTGCCATCGGTGAGTCCATTAGGGCAGGGAGGTACGAGCGGTACTTC
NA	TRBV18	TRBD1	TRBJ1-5	CASSKTGGNQPQHF	TGTGCCAGCTCAAAGACAGGGGGCAATCAGCCCCAGCATTTT
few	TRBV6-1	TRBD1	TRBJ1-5	CASSQPKGTGRVGGQPQHF	TGTGCCAGCAGTCAGCCCAAGGGGACAGGCCGTGTGGGGGGTCAGCCCCAGCATTTT
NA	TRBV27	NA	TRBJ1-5	CASSPHGVGTTFVQPQHF	TGTGCCAGCAGTCCGCACGGGGTCGGGACAACATTTGTCCAGCCCCAGCATTTT
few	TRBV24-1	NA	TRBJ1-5	CATSDPSVGTPGQPQHF	TGTGCCACCAGTGACCCCAGCGTGGGGACACCAGGTCAGCCCCAGCATTTT
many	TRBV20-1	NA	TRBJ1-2	CSASRGSGAQNGYTF	TGCAGTGCTAGCCGTGGTTCGGGGGCGCAGAATGGCTACACCTTC
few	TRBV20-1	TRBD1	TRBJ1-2	CSVTEGATSNYGYTF	TGCAGTGTTACGGAGGGGGCCACGTCTAACTATGGCTACACCTTC
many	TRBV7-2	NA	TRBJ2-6	CASSLTSGANVLTF	TGTGCCAGCAGCTTAACCTCTGGGGCCAACGTCCTGACTTTC
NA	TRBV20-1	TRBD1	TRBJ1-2	CSAETGTGLYGYTF	TGCAGTGCTGAAACCGGGACAGGGCTCTATGGCTACACCTTC
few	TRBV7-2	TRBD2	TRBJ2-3	CASSPYPRGGRVLTDTQYF	TGTGCCAGCAGCCCATACCCTAGAGGCGGGAGAGTCCTCACAGATACGCAGTATTTT
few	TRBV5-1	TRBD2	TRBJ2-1	CASSLRLADMHEQFF	TGCGCCAGCAGCTTGAGACTAGCGGACATGCATGAGCAGTTCTTC
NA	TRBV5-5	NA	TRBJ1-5	CASSLVPRGNQPQHF	TGTGCCAGCAGCCTCGTACCTCGCGGCAATCAGCCCCAGCATTTT
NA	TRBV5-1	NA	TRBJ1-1	CASSLDRDSSGEAFF	TGCGCCAGCAGCTTGGATAGAGACAGTAGCGGTGAAGCTTTCTTT
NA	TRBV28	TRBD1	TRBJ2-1	CASTQGTGTYNEQFF	TGTGCCAGCACCCAAGGGACAGGGACCTACAATGAGCAGTTCTTC
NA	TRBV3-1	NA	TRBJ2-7	CASSQDRSKGYEQYF	TGTGCCAGCAGCCAGGATCGTTCGAAGGGCTACGAGCAGTACTTC
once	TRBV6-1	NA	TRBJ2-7	CASSGSARGYEQYF	TGTGCCAGCAGTGGCTCTGCGCGCGGCTACGAGCAGTACTTC
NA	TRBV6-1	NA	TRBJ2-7	CASSEHISYEQYF	TGTGCCAGCAGTGAACACATCTCCTACGAGCAGTACTTC
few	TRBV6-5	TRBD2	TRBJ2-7	CASHRDPGTNYEQYF	TGTGCCAGCCACCGCGACCCAGGGACTAACTACGAGCAGTACTTC
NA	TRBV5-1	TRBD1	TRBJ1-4	CASSPGTGLEKLFF	TGCGCCAGCAGCCCGGGGACAGGGCTAGAAAAACTGTTTTTT
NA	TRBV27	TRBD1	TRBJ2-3	CASSLGQGVPDTQYF	TGTGCCAGCAGTTTGGGACAGGGGGTCCCAGATACGCAGTATTTT
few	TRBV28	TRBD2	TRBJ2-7	CASGRVHEQYF	TGTGCCAGCGGGAGGGTACACGAGCAGTACTTC
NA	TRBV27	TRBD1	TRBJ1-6	CASGTTGTGNYNSPLHF	TGTGCCAGCGGCACCACCGGGACAGGGAACTATAATTCACCCCTCCACTTT
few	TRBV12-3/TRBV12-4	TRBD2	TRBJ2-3	CASSSPGLAGGKDTQYF	TGTGCCAGCAGTTCCCCGGGACTAGCGGGGGGCAAAGATACGCAGTATTTT
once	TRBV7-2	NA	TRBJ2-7	CASSPTGAGPSYKQYF	TGTGCCAGCAGCCCGACTGGGGCAGGGCCCTCCTACAAGCAGTACTTC
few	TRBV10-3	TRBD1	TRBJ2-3	CAISDAQGVGDTQYF	TGTGCCATCAGTGATGCACAGGGGGTCGGAGATACGCAGTATTTT
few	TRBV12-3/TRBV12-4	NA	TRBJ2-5	CASSPAINSQETQYF	TGTGCCAGCAGTCCAGCTATAAACAGCCAAGAGACCCAGTACTTC